Listed here are 8 T cell receptor beta chains from one sample, sequenced in a study of regulatory T cells in long-lasting Graves disease. Library construction for TCR beta used iRepertoire HTBI primers and Arm-PCR of CDR3 regions. Each CDR3 protein gets one entry after TCRdb re-called the multiplex PCR reads with MiXCR. The repertoire holds roughly 360,000 distinct CDR3 sequences, less than 30% seen once, with around 30% in the top ten. Time point indicated: persistent/refractory GD, antithyroid drugs over 5 years with positive TRAb. The authors made the TCR library using RNA they extracted from PBMCs. Sequencing used peripheral blood mononuclear cells (PBMCs), obtained when the disease was refractory, from a patient treated with antithyroid drugs. Receptors originate from a middle-aged woman with Graves disease.

This clonotype has just a few counts. The gene calls are TRBV2 and TRBJ2-2, with TRBD2 identical over 7 bases. V lost 4 bases to trimming and J lost 2 bases; unmatched junction nucleotides: 7. Germline values: CDR1 SNHLY, CDR2 FYNNEI. The CDR3 runs 16 residues. CDR3 in amino acids: CASSVGLADNTGELFF. CDR3 DNA: TGTGCCAGCAGTGTTGGGCTAGCGGATAACACCGGGGAGCTGTTTTTT.

This clonotype has a count of ten or more. In nucleotides, the CDR3 is TGTGCCAGCAGTTTATCTGGCAGGACCGTCTCCTACGAGCAGTACTTC. Protein: CASSLSGRTVSYEQYF. The chain links TRBV27 to TRBJ2-7; D is undetermined. The CDR3 extends over 16 amino acids. The germline CDR1 and CDR2 sequences are MNHEY and SMNVEV (reference sequence). V was trimmed by 0 bases and J by 0 bases, leaving 12 bases between them.

The V and J genes are TRBV6-2 or TRBV6-3 and TRBJ2-1; D gene unclear. The V gene lost 5 bases and the J gene lost 12 bases, with 14 bases spanning the gap. Germline CDR1 reads MNHEY; CDR2 reads SVGEGT. The CDR3 has 12 residues. The CDR3 sequence is CASSESGIGQFF. CDR3 DNA: TGTGCCAGCAGTGAAAGTGGGATCGGGCAGTTCTTC.

The CDR3 bases are TGTGCCAGCAGTTCCTTCCTCGACAGGGTCGGCAATTCACCCCTCCACTTT. Amino acid sequence: CASSSFLDRVGNSPLHF. The chain is built from TRBV28 and TRBJ1-6; 7 nucleotides align to TRBD1. Germline loops: CDR1 MDHEN, CDR2 SYDVKM. Unmatched junction bases numbered 13, after V lost 4 bases and J lost 7 bases. CDR3 size: 17 residues.

This clonotype occurred many times. The rearrangement links TRBV20-1 to TRBJ1-5; the D gene is possibly TRBD1 (5 bases). The CDR3 is 16 residues long. V lost 1 base to trimming and J lost 6 bases, with 19 bases between them. Germline V gene sequence: CDR1 DFQATT, CDR2 SNEGSKA (reference sequence). The CDR3 loop reads CSARASEGDWGQPQHF. DNA of the CDR3: TGCAGTGCTAGAGCCTCCGAAGGGGATTGGGGTCAGCCCCAGCATTTT.

In this sample, this clonotype turned up many times. V and J are TRBV10-1 and TRBJ2-2, with 10 bases fitting TRBD1. This CDR3 has 16 amino acids. Trimming cost V 6 bases and J 5 bases; bases outside gene matches: 9. The germline CDR1 and CDR2 sequences are WNHNN and SYGVQD (reference sequence). The CDR3 spells CASSPWTGGITGELFF. The CDR3 coding sequence is TGCGCCAGCAGCCCCTGGACAGGGGGAATAACCGGGGAGCTGTTTTTT.

This clonotype was seen a few times. The V gene is TRBV5-6, the J gene TRBJ2-5; 8 nucleotides agree with TRBD2. The CDR3 runs 15 residues. Germline values: CDR1 SGHDT, CDR2 YYEEEE. V shed 0 bases and J 5 bases; nucleotides not matched to a gene: 6. The CDR3 sequence is CASSLGSGIGETQYF. CDR3 nucleotides: TGTGCCAGCAGCTTGGGTAGCGGGATCGGGGAGACCCAGTACTTC.

This clonotype was counted many times. The chain combines TRBV27 with TRBJ2-2; D call uncertain. From germline, CDR1 is MNHEY and CDR2 SMNVEV (reference sequence). The CDR3 is made up of 14 amino acids. Trimming pared 6 bases from V and 0 bases from J, leaving 8 bases between. CDR3 protein: CASRKVANTGELFF. In nucleotides, the CDR3 is TGTGCCAGCAGAAAAGTGGCGAACACCGGGGAGCTGTTTTTT.